The TCR beta chain described here comes from a study of T cell changes during pregnancy in multiple sclerosis. From germline, CDR1 is LNHDA and CDR2 SQIVND (reference sequence). V trimming: 3 bases; J trimming: 7 bases; junction bases outside the gene matches: 10. The CDR3 extends over 16 amino acids. TCRdb keeps only in-frame clones here, not all; method: immunoSEQ multiplex PCR. The table shows under 55,000 clones, with around 93% occurring only once. The origin of this receptor is a female donor with multiple sclerosis, enrolled in a pregnancy study. The chain joins TRBV19 to TRBJ1-5, with TRBD1 identical over 9 bases. Sequences were derived from peripheral blood, sampled in the second trimester of pregnancy. The CDR3 reads CASSMTGGEGGQPQHF. CDR3 nucleotides: TGTGCCAGTAGTATGACAGGGGGGGAAGGAGGGCAGCCCCAGCATTTT.